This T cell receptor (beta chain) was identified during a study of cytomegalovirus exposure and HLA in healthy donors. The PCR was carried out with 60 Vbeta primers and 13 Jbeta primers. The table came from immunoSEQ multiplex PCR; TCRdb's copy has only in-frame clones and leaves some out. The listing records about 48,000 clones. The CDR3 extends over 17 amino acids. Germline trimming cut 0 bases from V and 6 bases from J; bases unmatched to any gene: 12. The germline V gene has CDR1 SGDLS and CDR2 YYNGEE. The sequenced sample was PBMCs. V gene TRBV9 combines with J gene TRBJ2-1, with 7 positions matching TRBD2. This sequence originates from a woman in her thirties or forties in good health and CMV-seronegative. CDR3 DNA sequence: TGTGCCAGCAGCGTAGATTCTGGGACTATGGCTAGCAATGAGCAGTTCTTC. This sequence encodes CASSVDSGTMASNEQFF.